A single sample is the source of the 11 T cell receptor beta chains below, sequenced in a study of beta chain features in type 1 diabetes. Findings and limits, study-wide: When Type 1 diabetes patients were examined, their TCRB CDR3s proved moderately but significantly shorter in all four CD4+ subsets.

Their antigen targets remain unknown. Investigators reverse transcribed all isolated RNA, so they sequenced expressed TCRB transcripts. Here immunoSEQ multiplex PCR was the method, and the copy in TCRdb shows in-frame clones only, minus some. The sample consists of hundreds of thousands of clones, roughly 13% of them appearing once. The sequenced material came from naive CD4+ T cells from blood. These receptors all come from a woman under 30 with type 1 diabetes.

This chain connects TRBV6-5 to TRBJ2-7; TRBD2 matches at 12 bases. This CDR3 contains 15 residues. Per the germline V gene, CDR1 is MNHEY and CDR2 is SVGAGI. V lost 6 bases to trimming and J lost 2 bases; unmatched junction nucleotides: 5. The CDR3 sequence is CASRGLAGSPYEQYF. The CDR3 nucleotides read TGTGCCAGCAGAGGACTAGCGGGAAGCCCCTACGAGCAGTACTTC.

This clone has more than one count but fewer than ten. The chain joins TRBV29-1 to TRBJ2-7, with 10 bases fitting TRBD2. There are 13 residues in the CDR3. V lost 6 bases, J lost 4 bases, and 6 bases stayed unmatched. Germline-derived CDR1 and CDR2 are SQVTM and ANQGSEA. CDR3 sequence reads: CSVAGTSDYEQYF. The CDR3 nucleotides are TGCAGCGTGGCCGGGACTAGCGATTACGAGCAGTACTTC.

CDR3: CASSRSPTGVKLFF. CDR3 in DNA: TGTGCCAGCAGCCGCTCACCTACAGGGGTAAAACTGTTTTTT. V gene TRBV14 combines with J gene TRBJ1-4, with TRBD1 matching 7 bases. V lost 4 bases, J lost 10 bases, and 9 bases stayed unmatched. The CDR3 covers 14 residues. Germline lookup yields CDR1 SGHDN and CDR2 FVKESK.

This clone has more than one count but fewer than ten. This chain links TRBV27 with TRBJ2-2; D is unresolved. The CDR3 is 14 residues long. CDR1 and CDR2 (germline): MNHEY, SMNVEV (reference sequence). Trimming cost V 3 bases and J 5 bases, with 10 bases left between them. CDR3 region: CASSFRQATGELFF. The CDR3 nucleotides read TGTGCCAGCAGTTTTCGTCAGGCAACCGGGGAGCTGTTTTTT.

This clone has just a few counts. The J gene is TRBJ2-1, the V gene TRBV7-3; 12 nucleotides agree with TRBD2. Per the germline V gene, CDR1 is SGHTA and CDR2 is FQGTGA. J gave up 7 bases and V 4 bases, and 5 bases lay outside the gene matches. This CDR3 comprises 15 residues. Here the CDR3 DNA reads TGTGCCAGCAGCTCCGCTAGCGGGAGGGGGAATGAGCAGTTCTTC. Translating it yields CASSSASGRGNEQFF.

This clone has more than one count but fewer than ten. The genes are TRBV7-3 and TRBJ2-1, with TRBD1 matching 11 bases. Germline V CDR1 and CDR2: SGHTA, FQGTGA. The junction had 7 bases not matched to a gene; V was cut back by 5 bases and J by 7 bases. This CDR3 has 15 residues. DNA of the CDR3: TGTGCCAGCAGCCCTGGACAGGGGGCGGAAAATGAGCAGTTCTTC. Its protein product is CASSPGQGAENEQFF.

This chain uses TRBV7-2 with TRBJ1-1, with TRBD1 matching over 7 bases. Germline-derived CDR1 and CDR2 are SGHTA and FQGNSA. The CDR3 is made up of 18 amino acids. The V gene end was trimmed by 4 bases and the J gene end by 3 bases; junction bases not matched to a gene: 17. CDR3 in DNA: TGTGCCAGCAGCTCGAGTCCTGGCGTAAGGGGGCTTGACACTGAAGCTTTCTTT. Amino acid sequence: CASSSSPGVRGLDTEAFF.

The chain joins TRBV15 to TRBJ2-7; D might be TRBD2 (5 bases). The germline gives CDR1 LNHNV, CDR2 YYDKDF (reference sequence). Deletions cut 5 bases from V and 4 bases from J, with 15 bases between. This CDR3 has 14 residues. The CDR3 nucleotides read TGTGCCACCAGCCGGGCAGCGGAGGCTTACGAGCAGTACTTC. It translates to CATSRAAEAYEQYF.

This clone was picked up a small number of times. The chain carries TRBV5-1 and TRBJ2-7; 10 bases align to TRBD1. Germline lookup yields CDR1 SGHRS and CDR2 YFSETQ. Germline trimming cut 4 bases from V and 5 bases from J; bases unmatched to any gene: 9. This CDR3 spans 15 amino acids. CDR3 nucleotides: TGCGCCAGCAGCCCAACCGGGACAGGGGTCCACGAGCAGTACTTC. As protein: CASSPTGTGVHEQYF.

About this clone itself: A read error may account for a junction end that differs from germline. The chain combines TRBV6-5 with TRBJ2-2; 9 bases align to TRBD1. The CDR3 loop spans 15 amino acids. The germline CDR1 and CDR2 sequences are MNHEY and SVGAGI. The CDR3 bases are TGTGCCATCAGTGGGACAGGGAAGGCCACCGGGGAGCTGTTTTTT. It codes for CAISGTGKATGELFF.

A word on this clone: Other DNA sequences in the sample encode the same CDR3. The rearrangement links TRBV28 to TRBJ2-7; D ambiguous. The germline V and J ends were trimmed by 6 bases and 3 bases, with 6 bases remaining between them. CDR3 length: 11 residues. Germline CDR1 and CDR2: MDHEN and SYDVKM. In DNA, the CDR3 is TGTGCCAGCAGCCCCCGCTACGAGCAGTACTTC. It codes for CASSPRYEQYF.